This T cell receptor beta chain was found in a study of blood T cell repertoires in COVID-19. At the level of the study: Sites in the United States, Italy and Spain provided acute and convalescent COVID-19 samples.

In the original workflow: Amplification of reference gene primers provided the estimated nucleated cell counts. Some clones are missing from TCRdb's copy, which holds only in-frame ones; the method was immunoSEQ multiplex PCR. V and J calls and clone size are copied from that table; D and trimming were computed from the DNA. The sample shows about 67,000 clones, 80% to 85% of them seen only once. This CDR3 contains 13 residues. The ends were cut back, 3 bases at V and 8 bases at J, with 13 bases in the middle. Germline lookup yields CDR1 SGHTA and CDR2 FQGNSA. The sample taken for sequencing was peripheral blood. The chain is built from TRBV7-2 and TRBJ1-1, with D possibly being TRBD1 (5 bases). This clonotype was sampled from a human donor in a cohort sampled during active COVID-19. CDR3 sequence reads: CASSFYGAEEAFF. DNA of the CDR3: TGTGCCAGCAGCTTTTATGGGGCCGAGGAAGCTTTCTTT.